The 7 T cell receptor beta chains reported below all come from one sample, sequenced in a study of T cell responses to AZD1222 COVID-19 vaccine. Method: immunoSEQ multiplex PCR; TCRdb's copy keeps in-frame clones and lacks some. The repertoire holds approximately 150,000 clones, about nine tenths seen once, with more than 3% in the top ten. The specimen comprised peripheral blood, sampled on day 0 of MenACWY control vaccination. The receptors were gathered from an adult in good health.

V is TRBV6-5 and J is TRBJ1-5; D ambiguous. CDR3 length: 14 residues. V lost 6 bases to trimming and J lost 0 bases, with 9 bases between them. Per germline, CDR1 MNHEY and CDR2 SVGAGI. CDR3 protein: CASRGGYSNQPQHF. CDR3 nucleotides: TGTGCCAGCAGGGGAGGTTATAGCAATCAGCCCCAGCATTTT.

The chain carries TRBV18 and TRBJ1-6, with 9 bases identical to TRBD1. Germline lookup yields CDR1 KGHSH and CDR2 LQKENI. The CDR3 totals 15 residues. Germline trimming cut 6 bases from V and 4 bases from J; bases unmatched to any gene: 4. The CDR3 region is CASSRGTGYNSPLHF. CDR3 nucleotide sequence: TGTGCCAGCTCGCGTGGGACAGGGTATAATTCACCCCTCCACTTT. The whole variable domain, filled in from reference TRBV18 and TRBJ1-6, reads NAGVMQNPRHLVRRRGQEARLRCSPMKGHSHVYWYRQLPEEGLKFMVYLQKENIIDESGMPKERFSAEFPKEGPSILRIQQVVRGDSAAYFCASSRGTGYNSPLHFGNGTRLTVT.

About this clone: The junction departs from germline at one end; a sequencing error may be responsible. The V gene is TRBV2, the J gene TRBJ1-2, with D hard to call. The CDR3 covers 11 residues. Looked up from germline, CDR1 is SNHLY and CDR2 is FYNNEI. The CDR3 here is CASNEVDGYTF. The CDR3, as DNA: TGTGCCAGCAATGAAGTCGATGGCTACACCTTC.

This chain uses TRBV30 with TRBJ2-2, with 7 bases fitting TRBD1. Germline trimming cut 2 bases from V and 4 bases from J; bases unmatched to any gene: 4. Germline CDR1 reads GTSNPN; CDR2 reads SVGIG (reference sequence). This CDR3 spans 14 amino acids. CDR3 coding DNA: TGTGCCTGGAGTTTGGGGACAGCCACCGGGGAGCTGTTTTTT. This gives the protein CAWSLGTATGELFF.

J is TRBJ1-5 and V is TRBV6-6, with no clear D. The V and J ends lost 2 bases and 0 bases respectively, with 5 bases between them. This CDR3 has 14 residues. The germline gives CDR1 MNHNY, CDR2 SVGAGI (reference sequence). The CDR3 reads CASSYAYSNQPQHF. For the CDR3, the DNA is TGTGCCAGCAGTTACGCTTATAGCAATCAGCCCCAGCATTTT.

This clone was seen a single time. The final CDR3 position lacks the conserved phenylalanine or tryptophan, pointing to a likely read error. The limits of the CDR3 on the DNA are not certain, so only TCRdb's listed CDR3 is given. V is TRBV4-2 and J is TRBJ2-7; the tabulated D call, TRBD1, remains unverified against the DNA. Per germline, CDR1 LGHNA and CDR2 YNFKEQ. With termini counted, the CDR3 has 13 amino acids. CDR3 amino acids: CASSQDWDRPQLI.

The V gene is TRBV11-3, the J gene TRBJ1-1; D is unresolved. Germline lookup yields CDR1 SGHNT and CDR2 YENEEA. The CDR3 has 15 residues. V shed 1 base and J shed 0 bases, with 9 bases lying between them. CDR3 nucleotide sequence: TGTGCCAGCAGCTTAGGCGGAGGAATGAACACTGAAGCTTTCTTT. Encoded protein: CASSLGGGMNTEAFF.